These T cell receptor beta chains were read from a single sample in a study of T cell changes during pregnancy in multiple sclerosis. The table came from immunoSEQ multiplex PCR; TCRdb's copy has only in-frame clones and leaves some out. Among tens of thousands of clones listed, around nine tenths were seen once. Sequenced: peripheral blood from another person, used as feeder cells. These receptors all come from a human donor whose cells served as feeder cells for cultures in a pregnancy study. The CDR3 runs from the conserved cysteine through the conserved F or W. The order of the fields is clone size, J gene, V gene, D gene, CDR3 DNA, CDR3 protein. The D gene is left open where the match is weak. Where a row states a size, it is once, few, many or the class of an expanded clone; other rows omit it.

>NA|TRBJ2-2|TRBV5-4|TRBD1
TGTGCCAGCAGCTTATGGGACAGACTTGCGAACACCGGGGAGCTGTTTTTT
CASSLWDRLANTGELFF
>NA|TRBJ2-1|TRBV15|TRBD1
TGTGCCACCAGCAGGCTAAGACAGGGCGGTGAGCAGTTCTTC
CATSRLRQGGEQFF
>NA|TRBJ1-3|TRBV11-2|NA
TGTGCCAGCGGAAGAAACACCATATATTTT
CASGRNTIYF
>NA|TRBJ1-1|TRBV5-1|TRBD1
TGCGCCAGCAGCTTGGTGGCAGGGGGCACTGAAGCTTTCTTT
CASSLVAGGTEAFF
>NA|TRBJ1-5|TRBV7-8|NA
TGTGCCAGCAGCTTAGGGGGGGCGCAGGGTCAGCCCCAGCATTTT
CASSLGGAQGQPQHF
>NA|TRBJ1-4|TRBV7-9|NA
TGTGCCAGCAGCTTAGAAGGGGCAGGAGGGACTAATGAAAAACTGTTTTTT
CASSLEGAGGTNEKLFF
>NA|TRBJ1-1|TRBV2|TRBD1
TGTGCCAGAAGGGGGCGTAACACTGAAGCTTTCTTT
CARRGRNTEAFF
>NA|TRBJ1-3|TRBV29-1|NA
TGCAGCGTTAAAAAGGGCACTTCGAACACCATATATTTT
CSVKKGTSNTIYF
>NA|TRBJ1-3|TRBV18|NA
TGTGCCAGCTCGGAGCGGGGAAACACCATATATTTT
CASSERGNTIYF
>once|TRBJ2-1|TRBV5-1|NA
TGCGCCAGCAGCTTGGGGGCTACTATCAGCTCCTACAATGAGCAGTTCTTC
CASSLGATISSYNEQFF
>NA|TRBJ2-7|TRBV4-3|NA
TGCGCCAGCAGCCAGTTACAGGGTAACTCCTACGAGCAGTACTTC
CASSQLQGNSYEQYF
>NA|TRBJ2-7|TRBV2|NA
TGTGCCAGAGGCCCGGGGGGCTTCTACGAGCAGTACTTC
CARGPGGFYEQYF
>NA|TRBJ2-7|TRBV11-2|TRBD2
TGTGCCAGCAGCTTAGATCTCCGTGGGACTAGCGGGAGGGCCTGCGAGCAGTACTTC
CASSLDLRGTSGRACEQYF
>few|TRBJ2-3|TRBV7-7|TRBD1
TGTGCCAGCAGCTTAGATGGGACAGCCTCAGATACGCAGTATTTT
CASSLDGTASDTQYF
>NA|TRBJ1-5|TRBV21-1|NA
TGTGCCAGCAGCAACGCGCCTGGGGGGGATCAGCCCCAGCATTTT
CASSNAPGGDQPQHF
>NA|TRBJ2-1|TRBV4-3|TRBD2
TGCGCCAGCAGCCAAGGGAAGGGACTAGCGGGTGGGAATGAGCAGTTCTTC
CASSQGKGLAGGNEQFF
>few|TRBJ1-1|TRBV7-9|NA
TGTGCCAGCAGCTTAGAGCAGGGTACTGAAGCTTTCTTT
CASSLEQGTEAFF